This T cell receptor beta chain stems from a study of blood T cell repertoires in COVID-19 (dated by TCRdb to between 2020 and 2021). In the study overall: Samples covering the acute and convalescent phases of COVID-19 were provided by collaborators in the United States, Italy and Spain. The repertoires were made available in a free public database intended to serve as a resource for research on the immune response to SARS-CoV-2. The samples were drawn from the first 160 participants of the ongoing ImmuneRACE study and from over a thousand subjects provided by 6 global collaborators. Where available, HLA class I and class II types were obtained from metadata supplied by the sample provider rather than from assay-based typing. Deeply sampled blood TCRbeta repertoires from subjects exposed to, actively infected with, or recovered from COVID-19 were included in the dataset. The material from the prospective study consisted of cDNA or gDNA derived from T cells, B-cell-depleted T cells, or PBMCs. A de-identified subject ID, COVID-19 status, age in years and sex were almost always included in the sample metadata.

General findings and caveats noted by the study authors: The amount of clinical and demographic metadata varied by source and participant and was provided uncurated.

Per the germline V gene, KGHDR is the CDR1 and SFDVKD is the CDR2. Germline trimming amounts to 4 bases on V and 2 bases on J, with 7 as the count of junction bases outside the gene matches. The CDR3 covers 16 residues, taking in both the cysteine and the phenylalanine. Kept here is only the CDR3 DNA, which spans 48 bases and is read in frame from base 1. This clone was found once. Its cognate antigen has yet to be identified. No much larger clone exists at a distance of one base, and base qualities are not known. Collaborating institutions collected whole blood in K2EDTA tubes following their own protocols. For TCRbeta analysis, collaborators shipped samples as frozen whole blood, isolated PBMCs, or DNA extracted from either of those sample types. The immunoSEQ Assay, a bias-controlled multiplex PCR, was used to amplify TCRbeta CDR3 regions from genomic DNA. Per the source publication's procedure: The number of nucleated cells in each sample was estimated by amplification of reference gene primers within the assay. Sequence reads were collapsed and filtered to measure the absolute abundance of every unique TCRbeta CDR3 rearrangement. For each sample, productive Simpson clonality was calculated as the square root of Simpson's diversity index across productive rearrangements. In TCRdb, the immuneACCESS table is reduced to in-frame sequences with V and J assigned. These tables do not hold every clone; where another copy was compared, an unresolved V gene accounts for under half, and the others remain unexplained. Clone size and V and J calls were adopted from that table, with D and trimming inferred from the DNA. Here the sample has approximately 290,000 clones; about 91% occur a single time. The ten largest clones represent approximately 13% of the sample.

The clonotype was recovered from a woman aged 55-70 years with acute or convalescent COVID-19. The chain is assembled from TRBV24-1 and TRBJ2-5; 9 bases in between match TRBD1. Sequenced sample: peripheral blood. In nucleotide form, the sequence is TGTGCCACCAGTGACCCCCTCGGGACAGGGCAAGAGACCCAGTACTTC. Its protein reads: CATSDPLGTGQETQYF.